Below, 15 T cell receptor beta chains from the same sample are listed, as sequenced in a study of T cell responses to AZD1222 COVID-19 vaccine (dated by TCRdb to the early 2020s). Receptors were amplified or captured by the immunoSEQ multiplex PCR assay. Not all clones reach the TCRdb copy of this immuneACCESS table, which keeps in-frame sequences only. Checked studies attribute under half of the gap to unresolved V genes and leave the rest unexplained. This sample holds 120,000 or so clones; roughly 87% were observed only once. Clones ranked in the top ten supply 1.2% of the sample. Per the publication, the time point label means: baseline before first vaccination. Sample: peripheral blood, taken on day 0 of AZD1222 vaccination. These receptors were taken from an adult in good health.

The rearrangement uses TRBV12-3 or TRBV12-4 and TRBJ2-3; a weak D match, TRBD2 (5 bases). The CDR3 totals 13 residues. Trimming pared 10 bases from V and 3 bases from J, leaving 14 bases between. The CDR3: CAIGGGWTDTQYF. The CDR3 bases are TGTGCCATCGGAGGTGGGTGGACAGATACGCAGTATTTT.

The chain combines TRBV2 with TRBJ2-2, with D maybe TRBD2 (5 bases). Germline V gene lookup returns CDR1 SNHLY and CDR2 FYNNEI. This CDR3 is built from 15 residues. With 2 bases removed from V and 5 bases from J, the gap between germline ends came to 12 bases. In DNA, the CDR3 is TGTGCCAGCAGTGAAATACTAGGTGGTACCGGGGAGCTGTTTTTT. This translates into CASSEILGGTGELFF.

This clone appeared once. The rearrangement uses TRBV4-2 and TRBJ2-1; the match to TRBD2 covers 16 bases. V dropped 4 bases and J dropped 12; count of bases not matched to a gene: 15. Germline V lookup: CDR1 LGHNA, CDR2 YNFKEQ. The CDR3 loop spans 18 amino acids. CDR3 bases: TGTGCCAGCAGCCGAGAAAGCCTCGGGACTAGCGGGGGGGTCGGGCAGTTCTTC. It yields the protein CASSRESLGTSGGVGQFF.

The chain carries TRBV7-6 and TRBJ2-2; perhaps TRBD2 as D (6 bases). The V end lost 2 bases, the J end lost 0 bases, and 13 bases lay between the germline ends. CDR3 length equals 17 residues. Per germline, CDR1 SGHVS and CDR2 FNYEAQ. CDR3 coding DNA: TGTGCCAGCAGCTTATTTCCCCGGGAGTCGAACACCGGGGAGCTGTTTTTT. This translates into CASSLFPRESNTGELFF.

The genes are TRBV12-3 or TRBV12-4 and TRBJ2-7, with unresolved D. V gave up 3 bases and J gave up 4 bases, with 10 bases separating them. This CDR3 has 13 amino acids. CDR3 in amino acids: CASSLTGLYEQYF. The CDR3 nucleotides read TGTGCCAGCAGTTTGACCGGATTGTACGAGCAGTACTTC.

Here the CDR3 reads CASSPYQDSGNTIYF. The DNA for the CDR3 is TGTGCCAGCTCACCATATCAGGATTCTGGAAACACCATATATTTT. This chain connects TRBV18 to TRBJ1-3; D remains ambiguous. The CDR3 is 15 residues long. Trimming shortened V by 2 bases and J by 1 base, and 9 bases separated the two germline ends. Germline CDR1 and CDR2: KGHSH and LQKENI.

The V and J genes are TRBV2 and TRBJ1-2, with 7 bases lining up with TRBD1. The CDR3 runs to 15 residues. V lost 9 bases, J lost 2 bases, and 12 bases stayed unmatched. CDR1 is SNHLY and CDR2 is FYNNEI in the germline V gene. The CDR3 bases are TGTGCCAGTCACTCCGGGACAGCAGGAAACTATGGCTACACCTTC. It is translated as CASHSGTAGNYGYTF.

The sample holds one count of this clone. V is TRBV5-1 and J is TRBJ1-4; TRBD1 matches 8 bases. V was pared by 6 bases and J by 7 bases, with 8 bases of the junction left unmatched. CDR3 length equals 14 residues. Germline CDR1 reads SGHRS; CDR2 reads YFSETQ. CDR3 nucleotides: TGCGCCAGCAATGATGACAGGGGTGGTGAAAAACTGTTTTTT. Its translation: CASNDDRGGEKLFF.

The rearrangement uses TRBV7-2 and TRBJ2-7, with D possibly being TRBD2 (6 bases). Deletions cut 5 bases from V and 2 bases from J, with 16 bases between. The CDR3 has 15 residues. Germline CDR1 reads SGHTA; CDR2 reads FQGNSA. The CDR3 loop reads CASSLSRRGPYEQYF. The CDR3 DNA follows: TGTGCCAGCAGCCTCAGCAGGAGGGGCCCCTACGAGCAGTACTTC. The full variable domain, in which reference TRBV7-2 and TRBJ2-7 provide the parts outside the CDR3, is GAGVSQSPSNKVTEKGKDVELRCDPISGHTALYWYRQSLGQGLEFLIYFQGNSAPDKSGLPSDRFSAERTGGSVSTLTIQRTQQEDSAVYLCASSLSRRGPYEQYFGPGTRLTVT.

This chain joins TRBV5-6 and TRBJ1-3; tentatively, D is TRBD1 (5 bases). Germline CDR1 is SGHDT and CDR2 is YYEEEE. The CDR3 extends over 15 amino acids. The V gene lost 0 bases and the J gene lost 2 bases, with 9 bases spanning the gap. This CDR3 is CASSLGQGAGNTIYF. CDR3 sequence (DNA): TGTGCCAGCAGCTTGGGGCAGGGAGCTGGAAACACCATATATTTT.

The rearrangement uses TRBV11-2 and TRBJ1-5; 8 bases are shared with TRBD1. In germline, CDR1 is SGHAT, CDR2 FQNNGV. The ends lost 5 bases at V and 0 bases at J; junction bases unmatched: 9. The CDR3 has 17 residues. The CDR3 is CASSPGQGGDSNQPQHF. DNA of the CDR3: TGTGCCAGCAGCCCCGGACAGGGAGGAGATAGCAATCAGCCCCAGCATTTT.

This clone occurred once. The CDR3 DNA reads as TGTGCCAGCAGCTTGGTACAGGGCGAAGGCTACACCTTC. This translates into CASSLVQGEGYTF. The V call is TRBV5-6, the J call TRBJ1-2; TRBD1 might be the D (6 bases). Germline CDR1 reads SGHDT; CDR2 reads YYEEEE. Trimming pared 0 bases from V and 8 bases from J, leaving 11 bases between. The CDR3 spans 13 residues.

The rearrangement links TRBV6-5 to TRBJ2-2; the D gene is possibly TRBD1 (5 bases). Germline V gives CDR1 MNHEY, CDR2 SVGAGI. The CDR3 length is 15 residues. V was clipped by 4 bases and J by 1 base, with 10 bases between them. This chain's CDR3 is CASSSFQGNTGELFF. The CDR3 bases are TGTGCCAGCAGTTCTTTTCAGGGGAACACCGGGGAGCTGTTTTTT.

V and J are TRBV6-2 or TRBV6-3 and TRBJ1-5, with 8 bases aligning to TRBD1. J was trimmed by 4 bases and V by 5 bases; bases with no gene match: 4. In germline, CDR1 is MNHEY, CDR2 SVGEGT. The CDR3 contains 14 residues. In nucleotides, the CDR3 is TGTGCCAGCAGTGGACAGGGAGAGAATCAGCCCCAGCATTTT. Amino acid sequence: CASSGQGENQPQHF.

The chain carries TRBV4-2 and TRBJ2-7, with a weak D call TRBD2 (6 bases). The germline V gene encodes CDR1 LGHNA and CDR2 YNFKEQ. This CDR3 contains 15 residues. The ends were cut back, 0 bases at V and 1 base at J, with 10 bases in the middle. In DNA, the CDR3 is TGTGCCAGCAGCCAAGAGGCGGGGAGTTCCTACGAGCAGTACTTC. It translates to CASSQEAGSSYEQYF.